The 26 T cell receptor beta chains below were found in one sample sequenced in a study of PD-L1 blockade in urothelial cancer. Data came from immunoSEQ multiplex PCR; TCRdb stores just in-frame clones and leaves some out. The sample yields 60,000 or so clones, roughly four fifths seen once. The specimen was PBMCs, collected around atezolizumab (anti-PD-L1) treatment. The receptors shown here come from a man in his sixties or seventies with urothelial cancer.

This clone was recorded a few times. V is TRBV6-1 and J is TRBJ2-7; D remains ambiguous. The CDR3 loop spans 12 amino acids. V was clipped by 4 bases and J by 1 base, with 5 bases between them. The germline gives CDR1 MNHNS, CDR2 SASEGT. In DNA, the CDR3 is TGTGCCAGCAGTGTAGTGTCCTACGAGCAGTACTTC. This encodes CASSVVSYEQYF.

The genes are TRBV6-6 and TRBJ1-2; 9 bases match TRBD1. Germline values: CDR1 MNHNY, CDR2 SVGAGI (reference sequence). CDR3 length equals 14 residues. V gave up 2 bases and J gave up 7 bases; unmatched junction bases: 5. The DNA for the CDR3 is TGTGCCAGCAGTTACGGAGGACAGGGGAGTGGCTACACCTTC. Translation gives CASSYGGQGSGYTF.

CDR3 in DNA: TGTGCCAGCAGTGCCCCGGGGGGATCCTACGAGCAGTACTTC. Its translation: CASSAPGGSYEQYF. This rearrangement joins TRBV6-1 to TRBJ2-7, with 7 bases fitting TRBD2. V lost 4 bases and J lost 1; bases outside the gene matches: 4. This CDR3 is 14 amino acids long. The germline V gene has CDR1 MNHNS and CDR2 SASEGT.

The chain uses TRBV29-1 and TRBJ1-2; possibly TRBD1 for D (6 bases). This CDR3 has 14 residues. V shed 3 bases and J shed 4 bases, with 15 bases lying between them. CDR1 is SQVTM and CDR2 is ANQGSEA in the germline V gene. The CDR3 DNA reads as TGCAGCGTTGATACGCTATCGGACAGCTATGGCTACACCTTC. Translated, it gives CSVDTLSDSYGYTF.

This clone was observed a single time. This chain links TRBV23-1 with TRBJ2-7; 8 bases match TRBD1. TRBV23-1 is noted as an ORF with a role that remains uncertain. There are 19 residues in the CDR3. V shed 3 bases and J 2 bases; nucleotides not matched to a gene: 18. DNA of the CDR3: TGCGCCAGCAGTCATCCTAAACCCCTTAGACAGGGGACGACCTACGAGCAGTACTTC. This encodes CASSHPKPLRQGTTYEQYF.

Only one count was recorded for this clone. The chain employs TRBV5-1 and TRBJ2-1; D remains unclear. There are 13 residues in the CDR3. CDR1 and CDR2 from the germline V gene are SGHRS and YFSETQ. Trimming removed 5 bases at V and 3 bases at J, with 9 bases between. In nucleotides, the CDR3 is TGCGCCAGCAGTCAGGATATCTACAATGAGCAGTTCTTC. This sequence encodes CASSQDIYNEQFF.

This clone was seen just once. This chain connects TRBV19 to TRBJ1-5; D unclear. V lost 3 bases and J lost 6, with 12 bases in between. CDR1 is LNHDA and CDR2 is SQIVND in the germline V gene (reference sequence). CDR3 length equals 14 residues. In DNA, the CDR3 is TGTGCCAGTAGTATTGGCGCGCGGGGTCAGCCCCAGCATTTT. It yields the protein CASSIGARGQPQHF. The entire variable domain, with the rest obtained from reference TRBV19 and TRBJ1-5, is as follows: DGGITQSPKYLFRKEGQNVTLSCEQNLNHDAMYWYRQDPGQGLRLIYYSQIVNDFQKGDIAEGYSVSREKKESFPLTVTSAQKNPTAFYLCASSIGARGQPQHFGDGTRLSIL.

The chain links TRBV6-1 to TRBJ2-6; perhaps TRBD1 as D (6 bases). Germline V gene sequence: CDR1 MNHNS, CDR2 SASEGT. The CDR3 extends over 15 amino acids. V was pared by 8 bases and J by 4 bases, with 15 bases between. DNA of the CDR3: TGTGCCAGCTACAGGGCTAGAATGGGGGCCAACGTCCTGACTTTC. Residues: CASYRARMGANVLTF.

The chain carries TRBV10-2 and TRBJ1-1, with D perhaps matching TRBD1 (5 bases). From germline, CDR1 is WSHSY and CDR2 SAAADI. The CDR3 has 12 amino acids. V lost 4 bases and J lost 3, with 6 bases in between. The CDR3 DNA sequence: TGCGCCAGCAGTGTAGGGGACACTGAAGCTTTCTTT. Protein product: CASSVGDTEAFF.

The chain uses TRBV5-5 and TRBJ2-3; TRBD1 agrees at 8 bases. The ends lost 4 bases at V and 0 bases at J; junction bases unmatched: 4. This CDR3 has 15 residues. CDR1 SGHKS and CDR2 YYEKEE come from the germline V gene (reference sequence). The CDR3 is CASSVTGDSTDTQYF. In nucleotides, the CDR3 is TGTGCCAGCAGCGTGACAGGGGATAGCACAGATACGCAGTATTTT. The full variable domain, rest sourced from reference TRBV5-5 and TRBJ2-3, is DAGVTQSPTHLIKTRGQQVTLRCSPISGHKSVSWYQQVLGQGPQFIFQYYEKEERGRGNFPDRFSARQFPNYSSELNVNALLLGDSALYLCASSVTGDSTDTQYFGPGTRLTVL.

The gene calls are TRBV7-9 and TRBJ1-4, with D uncertain. CDR1 SEHNR and CDR2 FQNEAQ come from the germline V gene (reference sequence). This CDR3 spans 14 amino acids. The V end lost 0 bases, the J end lost 8 bases, and 10 bases lay between the germline ends. For the CDR3, the DNA is TGTGCCAGCAGCTTAGCGCCGGTGTCAGAAAAACTGTTTTTT. Its translation is CASSLAPVSEKLFF.

This sequence joins TRBV21-1 and TRBJ1-5; the table's D call of TRBD1 was not tested on the DNA. TRBV21-1 is annotated as a pseudogene. The CDR3 has 19 amino acids. Here the CDR3 DNA reads TGTGCCAGCAGCCGTGGACAGGGAGCATTGACCTATAGCAATCAGCCCCAGCATTTT. Translating gives CASSRGQGALTYSNQPQHF.

CDR3: CASSLAGDRSYGYTF. In DNA, the CDR3 is TGTGCCAGCAGCTTAGCCGGGGACAGATCCTATGGCTACACCTTC. This chain connects TRBV7-9 to TRBJ1-2, with 7 bases lining up with TRBD1. Trimming removed 0 bases from V and 4 bases from J; junction bases left unmatched: 5. Germline V gives CDR1 SEHNR, CDR2 FQNEAQ (reference sequence). The CDR3 has 15 amino acids.

The genes are TRBV18 and TRBJ2-7; 7 bases match TRBD1. The CDR3 has 14 amino acids. Trimming removed 2 bases from V and 4 bases from J; junction bases left unmatched: 5. CDR1 KGHSH and CDR2 LQKENI come from the germline V gene. Here the CDR3 DNA reads TGTGCCAGCTCACCAACGGGACAGCAATACGAGCAGTACTTC. The encoded protein is CASSPTGQQYEQYF.

The rearrangement uses TRBV15 and TRBJ2-2, with 10 bases fitting TRBD1. Germline trimming cut 5 bases from V and 4 bases from J; bases unmatched to any gene: 10. The CDR3 covers 17 residues. Germline CDR1 is LNHNV and CDR2 is YYDKDF (reference sequence). CDR3 coding DNA: TGTGCCACCAGCGGGGGACAGGGGAAGACCAGCACCGGGGAGCTGTTTTTT. Translation gives CATSGGQGKTSTGELFF.

This clone was detected once. This sequence joins TRBV12-5 and TRBJ1-1; D call uncertain. The CDR3 is made up of 11 amino acids. V gave up 3 bases and J gave up 5 bases, with 4 bases separating them. Germline V lookup: CDR1 LGHNT, CDR2 FRNRAP. The CDR3 spells CASGLRTEAFF. DNA of the CDR3: TGTGCTAGTGGTTTACGGACTGAAGCTTTCTTT.

The V call is TRBV2, the J call TRBJ2-7; TRBD1 agrees at 7 bases. J lost 2 bases, V lost 6 bases, and 4 bases had no gene match. CDR1 is SNHLY and CDR2 is FYNNEI in the germline V gene. This CDR3 spans 13 amino acids. In DNA, the CDR3 is TGTGCCAGCAGGCCGGGACAGCCCTACGAGCAGTACTTC. It translates to CASRPGQPYEQYF.

J is TRBJ1-3 and V is TRBV5-5; 7 bases fit TRBD1. CDR3 length equals 14 residues. Germline trimming cut 1 base from V and 2 bases from J; bases unmatched to any gene: 0. Germline assignment: CDR1 SGHKS and CDR2 YYEKEE (reference sequence). The CDR3 region has the DNA TGTGCCAGCAGCTTGACAGGGGCTGGAAACACCATATATTTT. It encodes CASSLTGAGNTIYF. Full variable domain (rest looked up from reference TRBV5-5 and TRBJ1-3): DAGVTQSPTHLIKTRGQQVTLRCSPISGHKSVSWYQQVLGQGPQFIFQYYEKEERGRGNFPDRFSARQFPNYSSELNVNALLLGDSALYLCASSLTGAGNTIYFGEGSWLTVV.

V and J are TRBV10-1 and TRBJ2-2, with 10 bases matching TRBD1. CDR1 is WNHNN, CDR2 SYGVQD, per germline (reference sequence). This CDR3 comprises 14 residues. Trimming took 4 bases from V and 6 from J; bases not matched to a gene: 2. CDR3 sequence: CASSAGQGAGELFF. The DNA for the CDR3 is TGCGCCAGCAGTGCTGGACAGGGGGCCGGGGAGCTGTTTTTT.

This clone was recorded a few times. The rearrangement joins TRBV10-3 to TRBJ2-1; D is unclear. Per the germline V gene, CDR1 is ENHRY and CDR2 is SYGVKD. The V gene lost 4 bases and the J gene lost 0 bases, with 10 bases spanning the gap. The CDR3 is 15 amino acids. The CDR3 nucleotides read TGTGCCATCAGTGCTCAGGAAAGCTCCTACAATGAGCAGTTCTTC. Encoded protein: CAISAQESSYNEQFF.

The chain is built from TRBV5-1 and TRBJ2-5, with 10 bases aligning to TRBD2. Germline CDR1 and CDR2: SGHRS and YFSETQ. The CDR3 length is 16 residues. V shed 4 bases, J shed 2 bases, and the junction held 8 bases outside the gene matches. The CDR3 protein is CASSRTTSGAQETQYF. CDR3 DNA sequence: TGCGCCAGCAGCCGGACCACTAGCGGGGCTCAAGAGACCCAGTACTTC.

This clone appeared a few times. The V gene is TRBV9, the J gene TRBJ2-7, with no clear D. The CDR3 has 14 residues. V was cut by 3 bases and J by 5 bases, with 15 bases left in between. CDR1 and CDR2 (germline): SGDLS, YYNGEE. The CDR3 sequence: CASSETFERHEQYF. CDR3 nucleotides: TGTGCCAGCAGCGAAACCTTTGAGCGCCACGAGCAGTACTTC.

This clone was picked up a small number of times. The rearrangement joins TRBV5-1 to TRBJ1-3; no clear D. Germline assignment: CDR1 SGHRS and CDR2 YFSETQ. The ends were cut back, 0 bases at V and 4 bases at J, with 5 bases in the middle. This CDR3 has 13 residues. The CDR3 DNA reads TGCGCCAGCAGCTTGGACGGGGGAAACACCATATATTTT. It codes for CASSLDGGNTIYF.

This sequence joins TRBV28 and TRBJ1-1, with 7 nucleotides matching TRBD1. V was clipped by 2 bases and J by 1 base; unmatched bases: 4. Germline V gene data show CDR1 as MDHEN and CDR2 as SYDVKM. The CDR3 runs to 15 residues. The CDR3 reads CASSLISGGNTEAFF. CDR3 DNA: TGTGCCAGCAGTTTAATCTCAGGGGGGAACACTGAAGCTTTCTTT.

The DNA of the CDR3 is TGTGCCTGGAGTCCACCTCCGACAGGGACCTACGAGCAGTACTTC. Its translation: CAWSPPPTGTYEQYF. V and J are TRBV30 and TRBJ2-7; 7 bases match TRBD1. Germline V gene sequence: CDR1 GTSNPN, CDR2 SVGIG (reference sequence). The CDR3 length is 15 residues. The V gene end was trimmed by 2 bases and the J gene end by 2 bases; junction bases not matched to a gene: 9. Based on the CDR3 plus reference TRBV30 and TRBJ2-7, the full variable domain is SQTIHQWPATLVQPVGSPLSLECTVEGTSNPNLYWYRQAAGRGLQLLFYSVGIGQISSEVPQNLSASRPQDRQFILSSKKLLLSDSGFYLCAWSPPPTGTYEQYFGPGTRLTVT.

CDR3 DNA sequence: TGTGCCAGCACCGGGACTAGCGGGAACACCGGGGAGCTGTTTTTT. Translating it yields CASTGTSGNTGELFF. The chain uses TRBV2 and TRBJ2-2, with TRBD2 identical over 11 bases. The CDR3 extends over 15 amino acids. Germline CDR1 reads SNHLY; CDR2 reads FYNNEI. The trim removed 7 bases at V and 1 base at J, leaving 2 bases unmatched.